The 18 T cell receptor beta chains presented below share a single source sample, sequenced in a study of CD8+ T cells in alopecia areata (dated by TCRdb to the late 2010s). The method was the immunoSEQ multiplex PCR assay. RNA was extracted from all samples and reverse transcribed into cDNA as template for TCR sequencing. The table was pulled from immuneACCESS by TCRdb, which kept in-frame rearrangements only. Such tables lose some clones; where checked, under half of the loss comes from unresolved V genes, and the rest has no known cause. A total of under 250,000 clones appear in this sample, under 60% of them only once. Of the sample, roughly 1.5% falls within the top ten clones. This specimen's time point label, per the study, means: more than three weeks on oral tofacitinib. The treatment or condition label, as the study defines it: oral pan-JAK inhibitor, 5-10 mg twice daily. The sequencing used CD4+ T cells sorted from blood, collected at week 4, from a patient treated with tofacitinib. These receptor sequences come from a human donor with alopecia areata.

This clone has a handful of counts. This chain uses TRBV30 with TRBJ1-5; unclear D gene. CDR3 length: 12 residues. In germline, CDR1 is GTSNPN, CDR2 SVGIG (reference sequence). Trimming took off 5 bases at V and 5 bases at J, with 10 bases between the two ends. CDR3 residues: CAWSASHQPQHF. The CDR3 DNA reads as TGTGCCTGGTCTGCATCCCATCAGCCCCAGCATTTT.

The chain employs TRBV9 and TRBJ2-2; no clear D. There are 16 residues in the CDR3. Germline V gives CDR1 SGDLS, CDR2 YYNGEE. Trimming pared 1 base from V and 3 bases from J, leaving 13 bases between. The CDR3 DNA reads as TGTGCCAGCAGCGTAAATAGCTCCCCATACACCGGGGAGCTGTTTTTT. It yields the protein CASSVNSSPYTGELFF.

This rearrangement joins TRBV27 to TRBJ2-1; D remains ambiguous. V was cut by 5 bases and J by 7 bases, with 9 bases left in between. Germline V gene sequence: CDR1 MNHEY, CDR2 SMNVEV (reference sequence). The CDR3 contains 12 residues. As DNA, the CDR3 is TGTGCCAGCAGTCCAACATGGAATGAGCAGTTCTTC. Its protein product is CASSPTWNEQFF.

This chain links TRBV5-6 with TRBJ2-3; tentative D call: TRBD2 (5 bases). The CDR3 is 16 amino acids. V lost 1 base, J lost 1 base, and 13 bases lay in between. CDR1 and CDR2 (germline): SGHDT, YYEEEE. In nucleotides, the CDR3 is TGTGCCAGCAGCTTGCGACGGGGAGATGGCACAGATACGCAGTATTTT. It yields the protein CASSLRRGDGTDTQYF.

The V and J genes are TRBV15 and TRBJ1-3; the D is unclear. Deletions cut 0 bases from V and 4 bases from J, with 4 bases between. The germline V gene encodes CDR1 LNHNV and CDR2 YYDKDF (reference sequence). The CDR3 is 13 amino acids. In nucleotides, the CDR3 is TGTGCCACCAGCAGAGACAGCGGAAACACCATATATTTT. Translating it yields CATSRDSGNTIYF.

V usage is TRBV5-1 and J usage is TRBJ2-3; 13 bases map to TRBD2. Germline V gene data show CDR1 as SGHRS and CDR2 as YFSETQ. The CDR3 has 18 residues. Trimming cost V 3 bases and J 1 base; bases outside gene matches: 8. The CDR3 DNA reads as TGCGCCAGCAGCTCCGGGACTAGCGGGGACCTGCGCACAGATACGCAGTATTTT. The encoded protein is CASSSGTSGDLRTDTQYF.

The rearrangement links TRBV10-2 to TRBJ1-1; 8 positions match TRBD1. V shed 5 bases and J 4 bases; nucleotides not matched to a gene: 3. Germline V gene lookup returns CDR1 WSHSY and CDR2 SAAADI. The CDR3 sequence is 13 residues long. The CDR3 DNA sequence: TGCGCCAGCAGTTCACAGGGGGTCACTGAAGCTTTCTTT. Translating gives CASSSQGVTEAFF.

This clone appeared a single time. The chain joins TRBV7-8 to TRBJ2-5; D uncertain. The CDR3 covers 13 residues. CDR1 is SGHVS, CDR2 FQNEAQ, per germline. The germline V and J ends were trimmed by 5 bases and 1 base, with 8 bases remaining between them. The CDR3: CASSPGAQETQYF. CDR3 coding DNA: TGTGCCAGCAGCCCAGGAGCCCAAGAGACCCAGTACTTC.

The chain combines TRBV11-2 with TRBJ2-5; TRBD2 matches at 8 bases. The CDR3 runs 15 residues. Losses at the gene ends were 4 bases for V and 5 bases for J; bases not matched to a gene: 9. The germline V gene encodes CDR1 SGHAT and CDR2 FQNNGV. CDR3 DNA: TGTGCCAGCAGCTCCGGGACTAGGACAGCGGAGACCCAGTACTTC. Protein sequence: CASSSGTRTAETQYF. The whole variable domain, remainder taken from reference TRBV11-2 and TRBJ2-5, is EAGVAQSPRYKIIEKRQSVAFWCNPISGHATLYWYQQILGQGPKLLIQFQNNGVVDDSQLPKDRFSAERLKGVDSTLKIQPAKLEDSAVYLCASSSGTRTAETQYFGPGTRLLVL.

V is TRBV9 and J is TRBJ2-3; no reliable D call. Trimming took off 5 bases at V and 4 bases at J, with 8 bases between the two ends. From germline, CDR1 is SGDLS and CDR2 YYNGEE. The CDR3 runs 12 residues. As DNA, the CDR3 is TGTGCCAGCAGTGATAGATCAGATACGCAGTATTTT. This codes for CASSDRSDTQYF.

This clone was seen only once. The chain employs TRBV7-7 and TRBJ2-1; tentatively, D is TRBD1 (6 bases). Germline-derived CDR1 and CDR2 are SSHAT and FNYEAQ (reference sequence). Trimming removed 4 bases from V and 6 bases from J, with 10 bases in between. This CDR3 is 13 amino acids long. CDR3 in DNA: TGTGCCAGCAGCTCCGGACAGCTCAATGAGCAGTTCTTC. Amino acid sequence: CASSSGQLNEQFF.

J is TRBJ2-5 and V is TRBV5-1, with D possibly TRBD1 on 6 matching bases. The CDR3 has 14 amino acids. The V gene's germline CDR1 is SGHRS and CDR2 YFSETQ. With 0 bases removed from V and 3 bases from J, the gap between germline ends came to 9 bases. DNA of the CDR3: TGCGCCAGCAGCTTGGTAGGGGACAAAGAGACCCAGTACTTC. As protein: CASSLVGDKETQYF. Supplemented by reference TRBV5-1 and TRBJ2-5, the full variable domain reads KAGVTQTPRYLIKTRGQQVTLSCSPISGHRSVSWYQQTPGQGLQFLFEYFSETQRNKGNFPGRFSGRQFSNSRSEMNVSTLELGDSALYLCASSLVGDKETQYFGPGTRLLVL.

The sample holds one count of this clone. This chain connects TRBV2 to TRBJ2-4; possible D gene TRBD2, 5 bases. The CDR3 runs 14 residues. V lost 4 bases and J 2 bases, leaving 9 bases between the germline ends. CDR1 is SNHLY, CDR2 FYNNEI, per germline. The CDR3, as DNA: TGTGCCAGCAGTGCACGGGGAACCAAAAACATTCAGTACTTC. Protein product: CASSARGTKNIQYF. The whole variable domain, filled in from reference TRBV2 and TRBJ2-4, reads EPEVTQTPSHQVTQMGQEVILRCVPISNHLYFYWYRQILGQKVEFLVSFYNNEISEKSEIFDDQFSVERPDGSNFTLKIRSTKLEDSAMYFCASSARGTKNIQYFGAGTRLSVL.

The chain is built from TRBV2 and TRBJ2-3, with 9 bases identical to TRBD2. The J segment lost 0 bases and the V segment lost 1 base, leaving 8 bases of the junction unmatched. CDR1 SNHLY and CDR2 FYNNEI come from the germline V gene. This CDR3 has 18 residues. For the CDR3, the DNA is TGTGCCAGCAGTGAAGAGGCTAGCGGGGAGATCAGCACAGATACGCAGTATTTT. This encodes CASSEEASGEISTDTQYF.

This clone was found a few times. The chain recombines TRBV19 with TRBJ2-2; TRBD2 is a possible D gene (6 bases). The CDR3 is 15 residues long. V shed 8 bases and J shed 0 bases, with 13 bases lying between them. The germline V gene has CDR1 LNHDA and CDR2 SQIVND (reference sequence). This CDR3 reads CASRGGGANTGELFF. DNA for the CDR3: TGTGCCAGTCGAGGCGGCGGGGCGAACACCGGGGAGCTGTTTTTT. Variable domain in full (rest from reference TRBV19 and TRBJ2-2): DGGITQSPKYLFRKEGQNVTLSCEQNLNHDAMYWYRQDPGQGLRLIYYSQIVNDFQKGDIAEGYSVSREKKESFPLTVTSAQKNPTAFYLCASRGGGANTGELFFGEGSRLTVL.

The chain uses TRBV29-1 and TRBJ1-2; a possible D gene is TRBD1 (5 bases). Per the germline V gene, CDR1 is SQVTM and CDR2 is ANQGSEA. The CDR3 totals 13 residues. Trimming removed 4 bases at V and 4 bases at J, with 13 bases between. In DNA form, the CDR3 reads TGCAGCGTTGGAGAACAGGAGGCCTATGGCTACACCTTC. Translated, it gives CSVGEQEAYGYTF.

This clone has more than one count but fewer than ten. CDR3 bases: TGTGCCAGCATACCGGGACAGGCAAACTATGGCTACACCTTC. It specifies CASIPGQANYGYTF. The J gene is TRBJ1-2, the V gene TRBV18, with 8 bases fitting TRBD1. The CDR3 spans 14 residues. Losses at the gene ends were 8 bases for V and 2 bases for J; bases not matched to a gene: 7. Germline values: CDR1 KGHSH, CDR2 LQKENI.

The V gene is TRBV29-1, the J gene TRBJ2-5, with D unresolved. V lost 1 base to trimming and J lost 5 bases, with 11 bases between them. The CDR3 covers 13 residues. Germline CDR1 SQVTM, CDR2 ANQGSEA. In nucleotides, the CDR3 is TGCAGCGTTGAAGTGGCAATGTCGGAGACCCAGTACTTC. It codes for CSVEVAMSETQYF.